This T cell receptor beta chain was identified in a study of T cells in Graves' hyperthyroidism and ophthalmopathy. Study-level points and caveats: Most thyroid-expanded clonotypes above 0.001 were also found in blood. In simple terms, a model built on 13 V-J features told ophthalmopathy apart from stable hyperthyroidism. Ophthalmopathy, as predicted by the model, came a median 6.5 months after the prediction.

The TCR beta CDR3 regions underwent amplification using RNA transcripts as the source. HTBI primers were used for first-round RT-PCR of the TCR CDR3. TCRdb re-analysed the multiplex PCR reads in MiXCR, keeping a single row per CDR3 protein. The sample contains roughly 520,000 distinct CDR3 sequences, around 22% of which appear only once. CDR1 is MNHEY, CDR2 SMNVEV, per germline (reference sequence). Trimming left V 5 bases short and J 2 bases short, with 10 bases between. The CDR3 loop spans 14 amino acids. The study included ophthalmopathy patients with Clinical Activity Score at least 3, NOSPECS grade at least 4 and duration under 3 months. As for this clonotype: Its specificity is not known.

This TCR was recovered from a woman aged 25-40 years with Graves' ophthalmopathy. The chain is built from TRBV27 and TRBJ1-3; D is ambiguous. The sequenced material came from blood. The CDR3 protein is CASSAFGAGNTIYF. In DNA form, the CDR3 reads TGTGCCAGCAGTGCCTTCGGGGCTGGAAACACCATATATTTT.